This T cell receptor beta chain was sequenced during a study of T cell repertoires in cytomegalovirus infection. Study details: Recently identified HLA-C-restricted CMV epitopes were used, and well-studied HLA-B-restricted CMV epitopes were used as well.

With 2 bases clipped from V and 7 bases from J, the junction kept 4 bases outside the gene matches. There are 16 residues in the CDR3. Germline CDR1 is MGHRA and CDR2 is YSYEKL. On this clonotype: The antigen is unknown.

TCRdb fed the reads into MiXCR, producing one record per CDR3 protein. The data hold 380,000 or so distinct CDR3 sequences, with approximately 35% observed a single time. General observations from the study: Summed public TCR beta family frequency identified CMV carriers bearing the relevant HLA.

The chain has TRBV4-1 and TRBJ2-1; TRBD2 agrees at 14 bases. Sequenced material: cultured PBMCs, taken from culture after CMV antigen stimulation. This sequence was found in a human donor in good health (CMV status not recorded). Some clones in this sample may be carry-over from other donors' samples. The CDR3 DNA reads TGCGCCAGCAGCCAAAGGACTAGCGGGAGGAGGAATGAGCAGTTCTTC. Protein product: CASSQRTSGRRNEQFF.